The TCR beta chain under discussion was sequenced for a study of shared clonotypes between healthy human individuals (TCRdb year 2020). Regarding the research as a whole: A few men and two women, aged 18 to 49 years, made up the cohort. For each donor, three plates each were used for CD4 naive and CD4 memory, two plates were used for CD8 naive, and one plate was used for CD8 memory. The study deeply sequenced blood TCR repertoires of five healthy adults to estimate repertoire size and the extent of clonotype sharing between individuals. Between about 0.85 and 8.9 billion PBMCs per donor were obtained by leukapheresis. To increase sequencing depth and limit assay-specific biases, TCR repertoire library preparation and sequencing were carried out by different laboratories using diverse techniques.

Points the paper makes about the study in general: Naive subsets generally had larger estimated clonotype richness than memory subsets. Higher generation probabilities were observed for clonotypes shared by all four sorted-subset donors than for non-shared clonotypes. Rarefaction of sorted-subset datasets indicated incomplete sequencing despite the large sequencing depth. Because the study included a small number of donors, the genetic and exposure-history diversity represented was limited. Based on pairwise subsampling, the degree of clonotype sharing among donors was expected to be affected by sequencing depth. Sampling was limited to blood, and TCR repertoires in tissue likely differ from TCR repertoires in blood. Sharing across a few donors was observed for approximately 5% of naive CD4, around 3.5% of naive CD8, 2% to 2.5% of memory CD4, and about 0.38% of memory CD8 clonotypes.

Using the deep immunoSEQ assay, multiplex PCR amplified TCR CDR3 regions from genomic DNA. Extracted genomic DNA from each cell subset was spread evenly across all wells of several immunoSEQ 96-well plates, with each plate serving as a replicate. For sorted subsets, around 200 ng genomic DNA, equal to about 30,000 T cell genomes, was loaded into each replicate PCR. Purified libraries were quantified with a Qubit 3.0 fluorometer, sized on a Bioanalyzer 2100, and re-quantified with the KAPA Library Quantification kit. Every immunoSEQ 96-well plate was sequenced on a dedicated single-read 150-cycle Illumina NextSeq 550 flow cell. The paper's data handling went like this. The immunoSEQ output contained only junctional sequences without quality scores, so filtering could not match that applied to full-length reads. To assign V/J genes and CDR3, sequences were annotated against IMGT germline references using PyIR, a Python wrapper for IgBLAST v1.9. Any read was removed if the V/J assignment was weak (E-value above 1e-6), the CDR3 was missing, or the read contained stop codons, out-of-frame junctions, or ambiguous translated residues. V3J clonotypes were defined by identical inferred V gene, J gene, and CDR3 amino acid sequence. To compute the percentage overlap between repertoires, the number of shared unique clonotypes was divided by the size of the smaller repertoire. Repertoire richness was assessed with RTK rarefaction, the Chao1 estimator, and Recon v2.1 estimates of unobserved clonotypes. Generation probabilities for all TCRbeta clonotypes obtained by the gDNA method from several donors were computed using OLGA. TCRdb mirrors the immuneACCESS table, restricted to in-frame sequences. Some clones are absent from its copies; in checked studies, under half trace to an unresolved V gene, and the reason for the others is unknown. V and J calls plus clone size are reproduced from that table; the DNA served to infer D and trimming. Within this sample are fewer than 1.6 million clones, with around 98.5% of them counted one time only. Around 0.38% of the sample is taken by the ten largest.

Donors were healthy HIV-negative adults with no recently reported acute infections or vaccinations. Only Caucasian adults living in Nashville, Tennessee, USA were represented among the donors. CD4+ T cells were enriched by magnetic negative selection; naive cells were then positively selected on CD45RA, and the negative fraction formed the memory subset. Blood was obtained by leukapheresis, after which PBMCs were separated by Ficoll-Histopaque density gradient centrifugation and cryopreserved in liquid nitrogen vapor phase. Analytical flow cytometry was used to check the purity and quantity of each magnetically sorted T cell population. Each sorted fraction had its genomic DNA isolated and then quantified by UV absorbance on a Nanodrop 2000c. On this clone: Its antigen is currently not known. Nothing much larger sits one base from this clone, and base qualities are not available.

From the germline V gene, CDR1 is SQVTM and CDR2 is ANQGSEA. The CDR3 numbers 14 residues from cysteine through phenylalanine. Of all the DNA, just the CDR3 is kept, 42 bases in frame from base 1. V is pruned by 4 bases and J by 5 bases, leaving 9 bases of the junction without a gene match. Sequencing input: naive CD4+ T cells sorted from blood. The cell subset or site tag for this specimen amounts to: CD45RA+ positively selected. The clonotype originates from a man aged 25-40 years in good health. The rearrangement combines TRBV29-1 with TRBJ2-5, and 8 junction bases match TRBD2. The DNA sequence reads TGCAGCGTTGGGCCTAGACTAGCGCGGGAGACCCAGTACTTC. It encodes CSVGPRLARETQYF.